Listed here are 31 T cell receptor beta chains from one sample, sequenced in a study of T-cell memory formation after mild COVID-19 (dated by TCRdb to the early 2020s). Libraries were built with 5' RACE. Instrument on record: Illumina NovaSeq 6000. Clones were called with MiXCR by TCRdb after fastp trimmed the public reads at Q25, and only in-frame beta chains were retained. Rows merge per CDR3 protein into single entries with the most common DNA and genes. The sample table contains about 140,000 distinct CDR3 sequences; only one count was recorded for 20% to 25% of them. Less than 25% of the sample comes from the top ten. Sequenced input: PBMCs or a T cell subset sorted from them (not recorded which). The receptors originated from an adult woman who had mild COVID-19 (a few samples of this study predate the infection). The sample titles of this study are shuffled in the database, so cell type and time point are left out; the donor was told from shared clones.

This clonotype occurred a few times. The chain has TRBV5-1 and TRBJ2-1; 10 nucleotides match TRBD1. There are 14 residues in the CDR3. V gave up 7 bases and J gave up 2 bases; unmatched junction bases: 3. In germline, CDR1 is SGHRS, CDR2 YFSETQ. DNA of the CDR3: TGCGCCAGCGGGGGGACAGGGGCCTACAATGAGCAGTTCTTC. Residues: CASGGTGAYNEQFF.

This clonotype occurred a few times. V and J are TRBV4-3 and TRBJ1-1; D may be TRBD1 (6 bases). V was trimmed by 3 bases and J by 5 bases, leaving 13 bases between them. Germline CDR1 and CDR2: LGHNA and YSLEER. CDR3 size: 14 residues. Here the CDR3 reads CASSQGAGGTEAFF. The CDR3 DNA sequence: TGCGCCAGCAGCCAGGGGGCCGGGGGGACTGAAGCTTTCTTT.

This clonotype occurred a few times. The chain carries TRBV5-5 and TRBJ2-1; D remains unclear. CDR1 and CDR2 from the germline V gene are SGHKS and YYEKEE (reference sequence). Trimming left V 10 bases short and J 10 bases short, with 15 bases between. The CDR3 is made up of 11 amino acids. The CDR3 sequence: CAVDLRGEQFF. The CDR3 nucleotides are TGTGCCGTAGACCTGAGAGGAGAGCAGTTCTTC.

The V gene is TRBV11-3, the J gene TRBJ1-1; 7 nucleotides match TRBD1. CDR1 SGHNT and CDR2 YENEEA come from the germline V gene. CDR3 length equals 15 residues. With 4 bases clipped from V and 5 bases from J, the junction kept 10 bases outside the gene matches. The CDR3 DNA reads as TGTGCCAGCAGCTCAGACCGACAGGGTGGAACTGAAGCTTTCTTT. Translated: CASSSDRQGGTEAFF.

The chain couples TRBV7-8 to TRBJ1-2; the D is unclear. Deletions cut 7 bases from V and 3 bases from J, with 15 bases between. There are 14 residues in the CDR3. Germline loops: CDR1 SGHVS, CDR2 FQNEAQ. This chain's CDR3 is CASTVGRFDYGYTF. CDR3 in DNA: TGTGCCAGCACCGTCGGCAGGTTCGACTATGGCTACACCTTC.

The rearrangement joins TRBV20-1 to TRBJ2-7, with a weak D call TRBD1 (6 bases). The CDR3 covers 14 residues. The germline V gene encodes CDR1 DFQATT and CDR2 SNEGSKA (reference sequence). Trimming pared 3 bases from V and 3 bases from J, leaving 15 bases between. CDR3 residues: CSARGTGMGYEQYF. The CDR3 nucleotides are TGCAGTGCTAGGGGAACAGGGATGGGCTACGAGCAGTACTTC.

This clonotype occurred once. The CDR3 here is CASSTLLNTGELFF. The CDR3 DNA reads as TGTGCCAGCAGCACTCTACTGAACACCGGGGAGCTGTTTTTT. This chain links TRBV9 with TRBJ2-2, with D hard to call. Germline lookup yields CDR1 SGDLS and CDR2 YYNGEE. The CDR3 contains 14 residues. V dropped 4 bases and J dropped 1 base, with 8 bases sitting between them.

The chain has TRBV4-1 and TRBJ2-1; TRBD2 matches at 9 bases. CDR3 length: 15 residues. The germline V gene has CDR1 MGHRA and CDR2 YSYEKL. The V gene end was trimmed by 3 bases and the J gene end by 4 bases; junction bases not matched to a gene: 4. CDR3 in amino acids: CASSHLGLAYNEQFF. In DNA form, the CDR3 reads TGCGCCAGCAGCCACTTGGGACTAGCTTACAATGAGCAGTTCTTC.

V gene TRBV7-9 combines with J gene TRBJ2-1, with D maybe TRBD2 (6 bases). Germline V gene data show CDR1 as SEHNR and CDR2 as FQNEAQ (reference sequence). With 3 bases removed from V and 9 bases from J, the gap between germline ends came to 12 bases. CDR3 length equals 13 residues. CDR3 DNA: TGTGCCAGCAGCTTTCCTAGCGACAGTGAGCAGTTCTTC. This translates into CASSFPSDSEQFF.

V and J are TRBV9 and TRBJ1-2; TRBD1 might be the D (6 bases). Trimming left V 3 bases short and J 4 bases short, with 13 bases between. This CDR3 has 14 residues. Germline CDR1 SGDLS, CDR2 YYNGEE. CDR3 protein: CASSADGQTYGYTF. Here the CDR3 DNA reads TGTGCCAGCAGCGCCGACGGACAGACCTATGGCTACACCTTC.

This sequence joins TRBV6-5 and TRBJ1-2, with 10 bases that match TRBD1. This CDR3 contains 17 residues. Trimming removed 6 bases from V and 5 bases from J; junction bases left unmatched: 15. Per germline, CDR1 MNHEY and CDR2 SVGAGI. CDR3 sequence (DNA): TGTGCCAGCAGCTATTCGTTGGGGGACAGGGGTTATTATGGCTACACCTTC. Residues: CASSYSLGDRGYYGYTF.

Only a few counts were recorded for this clonotype. The rearrangement joins TRBV30 to TRBJ1-2; no firm D call. The length of the CDR3 is 14 residues. CDR1 and CDR2 from the germline V gene are GTSNPN and SVGIG (reference sequence). The V and J ends lost 3 bases and 3 bases respectively, with 14 bases between them. Here the CDR3 DNA reads TGTGCCTGGAGGTCAGAGTGGGAGGACTATGGCTACACCTTC. Protein product: CAWRSEWEDYGYTF.

This chain connects TRBV7-2 to TRBJ2-3; 7 bases match TRBD2. The germline V gene encodes CDR1 SGHTA and CDR2 FQGNSA. With 6 bases clipped from V and 1 base from J, the junction kept 7 bases outside the gene matches. The CDR3 is made up of 15 amino acids. Written as DNA, the CDR3 is TGTGCCAGCAGGGTAGGGGCGGGAGGCACAGATACGCAGTATTTT. This gives the protein CASRVGAGGTDTQYF.

The rearrangement uses TRBV4-3 and TRBJ2-1; 12 nucleotides match TRBD2. The J segment lost 7 bases and the V segment lost 2 bases, leaving 6 bases of the junction unmatched. The germline V gene has CDR1 LGHNA and CDR2 YSLEER. The CDR3 runs 16 residues. The CDR3 DNA sequence: TGCGCCAGCAGCCAAAACCTAGCGGGAGGGAATAATGAGCAGTTCTTC. Residues: CASSQNLAGGNNEQFF.

The table lists this clonotype with a few counts. The chain uses TRBV15 and TRBJ2-2; TRBD2 agrees at 9 bases. This CDR3 contains 16 residues. Per the germline V gene, CDR1 is LNHNV and CDR2 is YYDKDF (reference sequence). With 4 bases clipped from V and 0 bases from J, the junction kept 3 bases outside the gene matches. CDR3 protein: CATSTGLATNTGELFF. CDR3 coding DNA: TGTGCCACCAGCACAGGACTAGCGACGAACACCGGGGAGCTGTTTTTT.

In its sample, this clonotype was seen once. The chain recombines TRBV4-1 with TRBJ1-6; TRBD1 might be the D (5 bases). This CDR3 comprises 14 residues. V lost 4 bases, J lost 9 bases, and 13 bases lay in between. Looked up from germline, CDR1 is MGHRA and CDR2 is YSYEKL. In DNA form, the CDR3 reads TGCGCCAGCAGCCGACATGTCGGGGCTTCACCCCTCCACTTT. Residues: CASSRHVGASPLHF.

This CDR3 reads CASNRGLGEGAQYF. The CDR3 DNA sequence: TGTGCCAGCAACCGAGGACTGGGCGAGGGGGCCCAGTACTTC. The genes are TRBV11-2 and TRBJ2-5, with D tentatively TRBD1 (6 bases). The CDR3 has 14 amino acids. Per the germline V gene, CDR1 is SGHAT and CDR2 is FQNNGV. Trimming shortened V by 7 bases and J by 9 bases, and 21 bases separated the two germline ends.

J is TRBJ2-1 and V is TRBV20-1; D is unresolved. This CDR3 region has 11 residues. Trimming took off 3 bases at V and 7 bases at J, with 7 bases between the two ends. Germline V lookup: CDR1 DFQATT, CDR2 SNEGSKA (reference sequence). CDR3 sequence: CSARGLNEQFF. Here the CDR3 DNA reads TGCAGTGCTAGGGGCCTTAATGAGCAGTTCTTC.

The V and J genes are TRBV9 and TRBJ2-3; D not resolved. Germline assignment: CDR1 SGDLS and CDR2 YYNGEE. With 3 bases removed from V and 5 bases from J, the gap between germline ends came to 10 bases. CDR3 size: 13 residues. For the CDR3, the DNA is TGTGCCAGCAGCGCCCGGACCCAAGATACGCAGTATTTT. This sequence encodes CASSARTQDTQYF.

The CDR3 DNA is TGTGCCAGCTCACTGTTAGGGGAAGGGAGCTCCTACGAGCAGTACTTC. It yields the protein CASSLLGEGSSYEQYF. V usage is TRBV18 and J usage is TRBJ2-7; D tentatively fits TRBD1 or TRBD2 (5 bases each). This CDR3 region has 16 residues. Germline V gives CDR1 KGHSH, CDR2 LQKENI. V lost 4 bases and J 0 bases, leaving 16 bases between the germline ends. The whole variable domain, remainder taken from reference TRBV18 and TRBJ2-7, is NAGVMQNPRHLVRRRGQEARLRCSPMKGHSHVYWYRQLPEEGLKFMVYLQKENIIDESGMPKERFSAEFPKEGPSILRIQQVVRGDSAAYFCASSLLGEGSSYEQYFGPGTRLTVT.

The chain uses TRBV7-6 and TRBJ2-3; 14 bases fit TRBD2. The length of the CDR3 is 17 residues. Trimming removed 0 bases from V and 5 bases from J; junction bases left unmatched: 4. CDR1 and CDR2 (germline): SGHVS, FNYEAQ. In DNA form, the CDR3 reads TGTGCCAGCAGCTTAGCGGGGGGACTAGCGGGAGTAGATACGCAGTATTTT. This sequence encodes CASSLAGGLAGVDTQYF.

This rearrangement joins TRBV4-1 to TRBJ2-7, with 7 bases aligning to TRBD2. CDR3 size: 15 residues. Germline CDR1 reads MGHRA; CDR2 reads YSYEKL. The V gene end was trimmed by 1 base and the J gene end by 4 bases; junction bases not matched to a gene: 7. The CDR3 coding sequence is TGCGCCAGCAGCCAAGTTGCGGGAGCAGCTTACGAGCAGTACTTC. Translated: CASSQVAGAAYEQYF.

This clonotype was counted between two and nine times. The CDR3 sequence is CASSLTDSYNEQFF. DNA of the CDR3: TGTGCCAGCAGCTTAACCGACAGTTACAATGAGCAGTTCTTC. This sequence joins TRBV7-6 and TRBJ2-1; D is possibly TRBD1 (5 bases). CDR1 is SGHVS, CDR2 FNYEAQ, per germline. The V gene lost 2 bases and the J gene lost 4 bases, with 9 bases spanning the gap. The CDR3 covers 14 residues.

Only a few counts were recorded for this clonotype. V usage is TRBV15 and J usage is TRBJ2-1; 11 bases match TRBD1. Germline V gene lookup returns CDR1 LNHNV and CDR2 YYDKDF (reference sequence). Trimming cost V 1 base and J 7 bases; bases outside gene matches: 9. This CDR3 region has 17 residues. The CDR3 region is CATSRAGQGVLRNEQFF. Here the CDR3 DNA reads TGTGCCACCAGCAGAGCGGGACAGGGGGTGTTGCGGAATGAGCAGTTCTTC.

The chain links TRBV4-1 to TRBJ2-7, with no clear D. V was cut by 0 bases and J by 6 bases, with 15 bases left in between. This CDR3 contains 15 residues. Germline V gene lookup returns CDR1 MGHRA and CDR2 YSYEKL. The CDR3 region is CASSQDPQDPLEQYF. CDR3 nucleotide sequence: TGCGCCAGCAGCCAAGATCCTCAGGACCCCCTCGAGCAGTACTTC.

This clonotype occurred a few times. The CDR3 DNA reads as TGCAGTGCTATGAGCGCGAAGGAATCGTCAGAGACCCAGTACTTC. Its protein is CSAMSAKESSETQYF. The chain combines TRBV20-1 with TRBJ2-5; D is uncertain. From germline, CDR1 is DFQATT and CDR2 SNEGSKA (reference sequence). This CDR3 is built from 15 residues. Between the trimmed V and J ends, which lost 4 bases and 4 bases, there was a span of 19 bases.

In DNA form, the CDR3 reads TGTGCCAGCAGTTACTCGAGTGTCTACGAAGCTTTCTTT. It encodes CASSYSSVYEAFF. The V gene is TRBV6-5, the J gene TRBJ1-1; D gene uncertain. Trimming shortened V by 0 bases and J by 8 bases, and 10 bases separated the two germline ends. Looked up from germline, CDR1 is MNHEY and CDR2 is SVGAGI. The CDR3 spans 13 residues.

Here the CDR3 DNA reads TGTGCCAGCGGTGATGGGGCGGAAGAAGCTAACTATGGCTACACCTTC. This sequence encodes CASGDGAEEANYGYTF. The V and J genes are TRBV12-3 or TRBV12-4 and TRBJ1-2, with D perhaps TRBD1 (5 bases). CDR3 length: 16 amino acids. Trimming took off 8 bases at V and 0 bases at J, with 19 bases between the two ends.

This chain links TRBV12-3 or TRBV12-4 with TRBJ1-2; D possibly corresponds to TRBD1 (5 bases). The CDR3 is 14 residues long. Trimming shortened V by 6 bases and J by 7 bases, and 18 bases separated the two germline ends. CDR3 region: CASSQTWGLVGYTF. CDR3 sequence (DNA): TGTGCCAGCAGCCAGACATGGGGGTTAGTTGGCTACACCTTC.

V gene TRBV6-1 combines with J gene TRBJ2-7; D assignment may be TRBD1 or TRBD2 (5 bases each). The CDR3 contains 15 residues. Trimming removed 7 bases at V and 7 bases at J, with 23 bases between. Germline V CDR1 and CDR2: MNHNS, SASEGT. The CDR3 is CASTQSGGASGEQYF. The CDR3 DNA follows: TGTGCCAGCACCCAGAGTGGGGGTGCTTCGGGTGAGCAGTACTTC.

The chain joins TRBV7-9 to TRBJ1-4; 8 positions match TRBD1. Germline V gives CDR1 SEHNR, CDR2 FQNEAQ (reference sequence). V dropped 4 bases and J dropped 5; count of bases not matched to a gene: 12. There are 17 residues in the CDR3. This chain's CDR3 is CASSSSGQEWRNEKLFF. The CDR3 DNA follows: TGTGCCAGCAGCTCTTCGGGACAGGAGTGGCGGAATGAAAAACTGTTTTTT.